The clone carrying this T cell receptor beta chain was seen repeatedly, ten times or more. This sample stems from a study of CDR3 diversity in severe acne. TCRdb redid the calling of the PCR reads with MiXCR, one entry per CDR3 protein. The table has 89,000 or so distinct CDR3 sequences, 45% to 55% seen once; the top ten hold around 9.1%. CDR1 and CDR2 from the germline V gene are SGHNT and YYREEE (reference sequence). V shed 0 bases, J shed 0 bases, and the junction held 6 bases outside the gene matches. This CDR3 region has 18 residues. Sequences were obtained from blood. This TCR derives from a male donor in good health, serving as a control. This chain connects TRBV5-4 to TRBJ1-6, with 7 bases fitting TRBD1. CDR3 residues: CASSLGRPGGSYNSPLHF. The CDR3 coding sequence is TGTGCCAGCAGCTTGGGTCGCCCAGGGGGCTCCTATAATTCACCCCTCCACTTT.